The T cell receptor (beta chain) under discussion was sequenced for a study of blood T cell repertoires in COVID-19. For the study at large: From the United States, Italy and Spain came samples of acute and convalescent COVID-19. From T cells, B-cell-depleted T cells, or PBMCs came the material, which was cDNA or gDNA.

TCRdb's table, derived via immunoSEQ multiplex PCR, lists solely in-frame clones and lacks some. The sample includes more than 65,000 clones, approximately 88% of them seen just once. V lost 6 bases to trimming and J lost 6 bases, with 17 bases between them. This CDR3 spans 14 amino acids. CDR1 and CDR2 from the germline V gene are MNHEY and SVGAGI. V gene TRBV6-5 combines with J gene TRBJ1-1; D possibly corresponds to TRBD1 (5 bases). What was sequenced was peripheral blood. The TCR was taken from a man aged 60-69 years with acute or convalescent COVID-19. The CDR3 is CASSRQLLDAEAFF. CDR3 bases: TGTGCCAGCAGCCGACAGTTATTGGATGCTGAAGCTTTCTTT.